A selection of T cell receptor beta chains follows, all from one sample in a study of spatial heterogeneity in lung cancer. TCRdb passed the 5' RACE reads through MiXCR, listing each CDR3 protein once. This table holds around 12,000 distinct CDR3 sequences, around 6.1% found once. Sequencing used lung tumor tissue, obtained at surgery. These TCRs come from a female donor with early-stage non-small cell lung cancer. Each CDR3 is given with its conserved first and last residue. The order of the fields is J gene, V gene, CDR3 length, clone size, D gene, CDR3 protein, CDR3 DNA. The D gene is left open where the match is weak. The size of a clone is reported for some rows only, either as once, few or many, or as a class for expanded clones.

J gene: TRBJ1-6
V gene: TRBV9
CDR3 length: 15
clone size: medium-sized
D gene: -
CDR3 protein: CASSVQGAYNSPLHF
CDR3 DNA: TGTGCCAGCAGCGTCCAGGGCGCCTATAATTCACCCCTCCACTTT

J gene: TRBJ1-6
V gene: TRBV6-5
CDR3 length: 15
clone size: many
D gene: -
CDR3 protein: CASSYGGRYNSPLHF
CDR3 DNA: TGTGCCAGCAGTTACGGGGGGCGTTATAATTCACCCCTCCACTTT

J gene: TRBJ2-1
V gene: TRBV11-2
CDR3 length: 13
clone size: many
D gene: -
CDR3 protein: CASSLVRSMEQFF
CDR3 DNA: TGTGCCAGCAGCTTAGTAAGGTCCATGGAGCAGTTCTTC

J gene: TRBJ1-2
V gene: TRBV28
CDR3 length: 15
clone size: medium-sized
D gene: -
CDR3 protein: CASSSGGYDNYGYTF
CDR3 DNA: TGTGCCAGCAGTTCGGGGGGTTATGATAACTATGGCTACACCTTC

J gene: TRBJ2-4
V gene: TRBV6-2/TRBV6-3
CDR3 length: 13
clone size: medium-sized
D gene: -
CDR3 protein: CASSYNRRNIQYF
CDR3 DNA: TGTGCCAGCAGTTACAACCGGAGAAACATTCAGTACTTC

J gene: TRBJ2-7
V gene: TRBV20-1
CDR3 length: 12
clone size: many
D gene: -
CDR3 protein: CSASYRPYEQYF
CDR3 DNA: TGCAGTGCTAGCTACCGTCCGTACGAGCAGTACTTC

J gene: TRBJ2-3
V gene: TRBV7-9
CDR3 length: 18
clone size: many
D gene: TRBD2
CDR3 protein: CASSLAVASGGSTDTQYF
CDR3 DNA: TGTGCCAGCAGCTTAGCGGTGGCTAGCGGGGGAAGCACAGATACGCAGTATTTT

J gene: TRBJ1-2
V gene: TRBV28
CDR3 length: 14
clone size: many
D gene: -
CDR3 protein: CASSSGNRNYGYTF
CDR3 DNA: TGTGCCAGCAGTTCCGGAAATCGGAACTATGGCTACACCTTC

J gene: TRBJ2-1
V gene: TRBV27
CDR3 length: 13
clone size: many
D gene: TRBD2
CDR3 protein: CASSPIAGGSRFF
CDR3 DNA: TGTGCCAGCAGTCCCATAGCGGGGGGGTCTCGGTTCTTC

J gene: TRBJ2-7
V gene: TRBV4-1
CDR3 length: 16
clone size: many
D gene: -
CDR3 protein: CASSQFHGAFSYEQYF
CDR3 DNA: TGCGCCAGCAGCCAATTCCACGGGGCATTCTCCTACGAGCAGTACTTC

J gene: TRBJ2-7
V gene: TRBV28
CDR3 length: 15
clone size: -
D gene: TRBD2
CDR3 protein: CASSLCCLAGYEQYF
CDR3 DNA: TGTGCCAGCAGTTTATGTTGTCTAGCGGGGTATGAGCAGTACTTC

J gene: TRBJ2-3
V gene: TRBV6-2/TRBV6-3
CDR3 length: 14
clone size: -
D gene: -
CDR3 protein: CASRPTSYSDTQYF
CDR3 DNA: TGTGCCAGCAGACCAACTAGTTATTCAGATACGCAGTATTTT

J gene: TRBJ2-3
V gene: TRBV6-1
CDR3 length: 14
clone size: medium-sized
D gene: -
CDR3 protein: CASRRQPSTDTQYF
CDR3 DNA: TGTGCCAGCAGAAGACAGCCTAGCACAGATACGCAGTATTTT

J gene: TRBJ2-1
V gene: TRBV4-1
CDR3 length: 12
clone size: -
D gene: -
CDR3 protein: CASRGPRDEQFF
CDR3 DNA: TGCGCCAGTCGGGGTCCTCGCGATGAGCAGTTCTTC

J gene: TRBJ2-7
V gene: TRBV5-1
CDR3 length: 12
clone size: many
D gene: -
CDR3 protein: CASSLRGYEQYF
CDR3 DNA: TGCGCCAGCAGCTTGAGGGGTTACGAGCAGTACTTC

J gene: TRBJ2-1
V gene: TRBV7-2
CDR3 length: 15
clone size: medium-sized
D gene: TRBD2
CDR3 protein: CASSSRVLGGNEQFF
CDR3 DNA: TGTGCCAGCAGCTCCCGGGTCCTGGGGGGGAATGAGCAGTTCTTC

J gene: TRBJ1-2
V gene: TRBV7-9
CDR3 length: 14
clone size: many
D gene: -
CDR3 protein: CAGSGVGENYGYTF
CDR3 DNA: TGTGCCGGTTCGGGTGTGGGAGAGAACTATGGCTACACCTTC

J gene: TRBJ1-1
V gene: TRBV4-2
CDR3 length: 16
clone size: many
D gene: -
CDR3 protein: CASSRGQTLVNTEAFF
CDR3 DNA: TGTGCCAGCAGCCGAGGACAAACTCTGGTGAACACTGAAGCTTTCTTT

J gene: TRBJ2-6
V gene: TRBV18
CDR3 length: 15
clone size: many
D gene: -
CDR3 protein: CASSLNPSGANVLTF
CDR3 DNA: TGTGCCAGCTCACTAAATCCCTCTGGGGCCAACGTCCTGACTTTC

J gene: TRBJ1-1
V gene: TRBV6-1
CDR3 length: 14
clone size: -
D gene: TRBD1
CDR3 protein: CASRTSGGHTEAFF
CDR3 DNA: TGTGCCAGCAGAACTTCAGGGGGCCACACTGAAGCTTTCTTT

J gene: TRBJ2-3
V gene: TRBV29-1
CDR3 length: 15
clone size: -
D gene: -
CDR3 protein: CSVSDPHTNTDTQYF
CDR3 DNA: TGCAGCGTCTCGGATCCACATACCAACACAGATACGCAGTATTTT

J gene: TRBJ2-3
V gene: TRBV7-8
CDR3 length: 15
clone size: many
D gene: -
CDR3 protein: CASSSGWGGGDTQYF
CDR3 DNA: TGTGCCAGCAGTTCAGGGTGGGGAGGCGGGGATACGCAGTATTTT

J gene: TRBJ2-3
V gene: TRBV6-5
CDR3 length: 11
clone size: many
D gene: -
CDR3 protein: CASSRTDTQYF
CDR3 DNA: TGTGCCAGCAGCCGCACAGATACGCAGTATTTT

J gene: TRBJ2-1
V gene: TRBV7-9
CDR3 length: 19
clone size: medium-sized
D gene: TRBD2
CDR3 protein: CASSLPTGTSGGTHNEQFF
CDR3 DNA: TGTGCCAGCAGCCTCCCAACCGGGACTAGCGGGGGTACCCACAATGAGCAGTTCTTC

J gene: TRBJ2-7
V gene: TRBV24-1
CDR3 length: 15
clone size: many
D gene: -
CDR3 protein: CATSDTRTVDSEQYF
CDR3 DNA: TGTGCCACCAGTGATACCCGGACAGTAGATAGTGAGCAGTACTTC

J gene: TRBJ2-3
V gene: TRBV15
CDR3 length: 19
clone size: many
D gene: TRBD1
CDR3 protein: CATSRDRWSGTGGTDTQYF
CDR3 DNA: TGTGCCACCAGCAGAGATCGGTGGTCCGGGACAGGGGGCACAGATACGCAGTATTTT

J gene: TRBJ1-6
V gene: TRBV19
CDR3 length: 15
clone size: many
D gene: -
CDR3 protein: CASSSTVWRTSPLHF
CDR3 DNA: TGTGCCAGTAGTTCCACGGTCTGGAGGACGTCACCCCTCCACTTT

J gene: TRBJ2-6
V gene: TRBV18
CDR3 length: 15
clone size: many
D gene: -
CDR3 protein: CASSAGLFGANVLTF
CDR3 DNA: TGTGCCAGCTCCGCCGGTCTATTCGGGGCCAACGTCCTGACTTTC

J gene: TRBJ1-1
V gene: TRBV6-5
CDR3 length: 14
clone size: many
D gene: -
CDR3 protein: CASSYGRVNTEAFF
CDR3 DNA: TGTGCCAGCAGTTACGGGCGGGTGAACACTGAAGCTTTCTTT

J gene: TRBJ2-1
V gene: TRBV28
CDR3 length: 13
clone size: medium-sized
D gene: TRBD1
CDR3 protein: CASSTHRGNEQFF
CDR3 DNA: TGTGCCAGCAGTACCCACAGGGGAAATGAGCAGTTCTTC

J gene: TRBJ2-7
V gene: TRBV28
CDR3 length: 24
clone size: many
D gene: -
CDR3 protein: CASSSPTGTPLGLRARGWDYEQYF
CDR3 DNA: TGTGCCAGCAGTTCTCCTACGGGGACACCTCTGGGATTACGAGCTAGGGGCTGGGATTACGAGCAGTACTTC

J gene: TRBJ1-2
V gene: TRBV6-5
CDR3 length: 16
clone size: many
D gene: -
CDR3 protein: CASRTIGPRGRSGYTF
CDR3 DNA: TGTGCCAGCAGGACAATAGGACCCCGAGGGAGAAGTGGCTACACCTTC

J gene: TRBJ2-7
V gene: TRBV20-1
CDR3 length: 10
clone size: many
D gene: -
CDR3 protein: CSASREREYF
CDR3 DNA: TGCAGTGCTTCACGGGAGAGGGAGTACTTC

J gene: TRBJ1-2
V gene: TRBV20-1
CDR3 length: 12
clone size: -
D gene: -
CDR3 protein: CSALTESYGYTF
CDR3 DNA: TGCAGTGCTCTGACAGAAAGCTATGGCTACACCTTC

J gene: TRBJ1-5
V gene: TRBV7-9
CDR3 length: 13
clone size: medium-sized
D gene: -
CDR3 protein: CASSYSAQRPQHF
CDR3 DNA: TGTGCCAGCAGCTATAGCGCCCAGAGGCCCCAGCATTTT

J gene: TRBJ2-1
V gene: TRBV30
CDR3 length: 14
clone size: many
D gene: TRBD2
CDR3 protein: CAWGDGTNYNEQFF
CDR3 DNA: TGTGCCTGGGGCGACGGGACTAACTACAATGAGCAGTTCTTC

J gene: TRBJ2-1
V gene: TRBV20-1
CDR3 length: 13
clone size: many
D gene: -
CDR3 protein: CSARVRGYNEQFF
CDR3 DNA: TGCAGTGCTAGAGTCAGGGGCTACAATGAGCAGTTCTTC

J gene: TRBJ1-3
V gene: TRBV7-9
CDR3 length: 12
clone size: many
D gene: -
CDR3 protein: CASSLGGNTIYF
CDR3 DNA: TGTGCCAGCAGCTTAGGTGGAAACACCATATATTTT

J gene: TRBJ2-1
V gene: TRBV15
CDR3 length: 15
clone size: medium-sized
D gene: -
CDR3 protein: CATSRTGRSYNEQFF
CDR3 DNA: TGTGCCACCAGCAGGACAGGGAGGTCCTACAATGAGCAGTTCTTC

J gene: TRBJ1-1
V gene: TRBV18
CDR3 length: 17
clone size: many
D gene: TRBD1
CDR3 protein: CASSPPFNRGRNTEAFF
CDR3 DNA: TGTGCCAGCTCACCACCGTTTAACAGGGGAAGGAACACTGAAGCTTTCTTT

J gene: TRBJ1-4
V gene: TRBV9
CDR3 length: 15
clone size: many
D gene: -
CDR3 protein: CASSVGAGLYEKLFF
CDR3 DNA: TGTGCCAGCAGCGTAGGGGCAGGCCTATATGAAAAACTGTTTTTT

J gene: TRBJ1-6
V gene: TRBV7-9
CDR3 length: 13
clone size: many
D gene: -
CDR3 protein: CAVGFGVNSPLHF
CDR3 DNA: TGTGCCGTGGGCTTCGGGGTTAATTCACCCCTCCACTTT

J gene: TRBJ1-4
V gene: TRBV2
CDR3 length: 14
clone size: many
D gene: TRBD1
CDR3 protein: CASTLRGPREKLFF
CDR3 DNA: TGTGCCAGCACACTCAGGGGGCCGCGGGAAAAACTGTTTTTT

J gene: TRBJ1-1
V gene: TRBV30
CDR3 length: 15
clone size: many
D gene: -
CDR3 protein: CAWSLGDRIVGRTFF
CDR3 DNA: TGTGCCTGGAGTCTAGGAGATCGTATTGTCGGGAGAACTTTCTTT

J gene: TRBJ2-6
V gene: TRBV6-4
CDR3 length: 12
clone size: many
D gene: -
CDR3 protein: CASSSSTGVLTF
CDR3 DNA: TGTGCCAGCTCGTCTTCAACCGGGGTCCTGACTTTC

J gene: TRBJ2-7
V gene: TRBV6-5
CDR3 length: 12
clone size: many
D gene: TRBD2
CDR3 protein: CATERGTGEQYF
CDR3 DNA: TGTGCCACAGAGCGGGGAACGGGCGAGCAGTACTTC

J gene: TRBJ1-2
V gene: TRBV4-1
CDR3 length: 15
clone size: medium-sized
D gene: TRBD1
CDR3 protein: CASSQFSGTGSGYTF
CDR3 DNA: TGCGCCAGCAGCCAATTTTCCGGGACAGGGTCCGGCTACACCTTC

J gene: TRBJ2-3
V gene: TRBV9
CDR3 length: 16
clone size: many
D gene: -
CDR3 protein: CASSRAGGQNTDTQYF
CDR3 DNA: TGTGCCAGCTCTCGGGCGGGGGGACAGAACACAGATACGCAGTATTTT

J gene: TRBJ2-3
V gene: TRBV20-1
CDR3 length: 13
clone size: many
D gene: -
CDR3 protein: CSSFSSSTDTQYF
CDR3 DNA: TGCAGTTCCTTTTCATCTAGCACAGATACGCAGTATTTT